The source of this TCR beta chain is a study of OX40 agonist ivuxolimab in advanced cancers. The CDR3 is made up of 15 amino acids. Germline V gives CDR1 MDHEN, CDR2 SYDVKM. V was clipped by 5 bases and J by 1 base, with 14 bases between them. Assay used: immunoSEQ multiplex PCR; TCRdb lists only in-frame clones, some missing. The data show fewer than 60,000 clones, about 87% seen once. The sequencing here drew on CD4+ or CD8+ T cells sorted from blood, taken in a trial of the OX40 agonist ivuxolimab. The V call is TRBV28, the J call TRBJ1-1, with D perhaps TRBD1 (5 bases). The origin of this receptor is an adult with an advanced solid tumor such as melanoma, head and neck, liver or kidney cancer. DNA for the CDR3: TGTGCCAGCAGTCCCCAAGGGGCCGCGAACACTGAAGCTTTCTTT. Translating it yields CASSPQGAANTEAFF.